A selection of T cell receptor beta chains follows, all from one sample in a study of post-analysis software for immune sequencing data. TCRdb reanalysed the PCR reads using MiXCR and keeps one entry per CDR3 protein. Counted here are about 800,000 distinct CDR3 sequences, just under 30% occurring once; the ten biggest clones make up around 0.6%. Material: blood. These receptors all come from a girl aged 10 to 17 with multiple sclerosis. The CDR3 runs from the conserved cysteine through the conserved F or W. A D gene is named only where the DNA matches it firmly. Clone size is shown for a subset of rows, as once, few, many or a class of expanded clone.

j_call: TRBJ2-5
d_call: TRBD2
clone_size: .
v_call: TRBV5-1
cdr3_nt: TGCGCCAGCAGCTTGGAAGTCGGGGGACTAGCGGTGGAGACCCAGTACTTC
cdr3_aa: CASSLEVGGLAVETQYF

j_call: TRBJ2-2
d_call: TRBD2
clone_size: few
v_call: TRBV7-2
cdr3_nt: TGTGCCAGCAGCCCCCCTAGCGGGAGGGGCACCGGGGAGCTGTTTTTT
cdr3_aa: CASSPPSGRGTGELFF

j_call: TRBJ2-2
d_call: .
clone_size: once
v_call: TRBV7-2
cdr3_nt: TGTGCCAGCAGCCCTGGGACTGGGCAGGGGGGGGAGCTGTTTTTT
cdr3_aa: CASSPGTGQGGELFF

j_call: TRBJ2-4
d_call: TRBD2
clone_size: .
v_call: TRBV4-1
cdr3_nt: TGCGCCAGCAGCCAGATGAGGGGTAGCGGGGGCCTCTTAGCCAAAAACATTCAGTACTTC
cdr3_aa: CASSQMRGSGGLLAKNIQYF

j_call: TRBJ2-1
d_call: TRBD1
clone_size: few
v_call: TRBV6-6
cdr3_nt: TGTGCCAGCACCTCCCAAGGTCTGGGACAGGGCTCAAATGAGCAGTTCTTC
cdr3_aa: CASTSQGLGQGSNEQFF

j_call: TRBJ2-6
d_call: .
clone_size: .
v_call: TRBV27
cdr3_nt: TGTGCCAGCACCAACGGACTGCCACGAGGGGGTTCCGGGGCCAACGTCCTGACTTTC
cdr3_aa: CASTNGLPRGGSGANVLTF

j_call: TRBJ2-4
d_call: .
clone_size: .
v_call: TRBV3-1
cdr3_nt: TGTGCCCGCAGCTACTACTTAGCCAAAAACATTCAGTACTTC
cdr3_aa: CARSYYLAKNIQYF

j_call: TRBJ2-1
d_call: TRBD1
clone_size: few
v_call: TRBV20-1
cdr3_nt: TGCAGTGCGACCCCCGGGACAGTGCTCAATGAGCAGTTCTTC
cdr3_aa: CSATPGTVLNEQFF

j_call: TRBJ1-1
d_call: .
clone_size: few
v_call: TRBV29-1
cdr3_nt: TGCAGCGTTGAGCCCCAGGGACGGGGCACTGAAGCTTTCTTT
cdr3_aa: CSVEPQGRGTEAFF

j_call: TRBJ2-1
d_call: TRBD2
clone_size: few
v_call: TRBV12-3/TRBV12-4
cdr3_nt: TGTGCCAGCAGTTTATCCGCTAGCGGGGGGGCCAATGAGCAGTTCTTC
cdr3_aa: CASSLSASGGANEQFF

j_call: TRBJ2-5
d_call: TRBD2
clone_size: .
v_call: TRBV5-5
cdr3_nt: TGTGCCAGCAGCTTGGAGCTAGCGGGGGTTCAATCCCAAGAGACCCAGGACTTC
cdr3_aa: CASSLELAGVQSQETQDF

j_call: TRBJ2-1
d_call: TRBD2
clone_size: .
v_call: TRBV7-9
cdr3_nt: TGTGCCAGCAGCGCTACTAGCGGCGATGAGCAGTTCTTC
cdr3_aa: CASSATSGDEQFF

j_call: TRBJ1-2
d_call: .
clone_size: .
v_call: TRBV9
cdr3_nt: TGTGCCAGCAGCGCAGGGGAGTATGGCTACACCTTC
cdr3_aa: CASSAGEYGYTF

j_call: TRBJ2-7
d_call: .
clone_size: many
v_call: TRBV5-1
cdr3_nt: TGCGCCAGCAGCGGGGCCCGTGGGGTAGAGGAGCAGTACTTC
cdr3_aa: CASSGARGVEEQYF

j_call: TRBJ2-1
d_call: TRBD1
clone_size: few
v_call: TRBV5-1
cdr3_nt: TGCGCCAGCAACAAGGACAGGGGGGGTGAGCAGTTCTTC
cdr3_aa: CASNKDRGGEQFF

j_call: TRBJ2-1
d_call: .
clone_size: few
v_call: TRBV15
cdr3_nt: TGTGCCACTGGAAGCGGAATACGCTACAATGAGCAGTTCTTC
cdr3_aa: CATGSGIRYNEQFF

j_call: TRBJ2-5
d_call: .
clone_size: few
v_call: TRBV11-2
cdr3_nt: TGTGCCAGCAGCCCCCGCCGGGTTGAGGAGACCCAGTACTTC
cdr3_aa: CASSPRRVEETQYF

j_call: TRBJ2-1
d_call: TRBD2
clone_size: .
v_call: TRBV7-9
cdr3_nt: TGTGCCAGCAGCTTAACCGACAGAGCGGGAGGCAGCTCCTACAGTGAGCAGTTCTTC
cdr3_aa: CASSLTDRAGGSSYSEQFF

j_call: TRBJ1-1
d_call: TRBD1
clone_size: .
v_call: TRBV29-1
cdr3_nt: TGCAGCGGGGGTACAGGGGTGGGCACTGAAGCTTTCTTT
cdr3_aa: CSGGTGVGTEAFF

j_call: TRBJ2-3
d_call: .
clone_size: few
v_call: TRBV3-1
cdr3_nt: TGTGCCAGCAGCCGCAGGGGGGGAGGAAATACGCAGTATTTT
cdr3_aa: CASSRRGGGNTQYF

j_call: TRBJ2-5
d_call: TRBD1
clone_size: few
v_call: TRBV20-1
cdr3_nt: TGCAGTGCTTCCCGACGGGACAGGGTAGAAGAGACCCAGTACTTC
cdr3_aa: CSASRRDRVEETQYF

j_call: TRBJ2-3
d_call: .
clone_size: .
v_call: TRBV10-3
cdr3_nt: TGTGCCATCCGGGACTCGACGGCCCCGCAGTATTTT
cdr3_aa: CAIRDSTAPQYF

j_call: TRBJ2-3
d_call: TRBD1
clone_size: .
v_call: TRBV28
cdr3_nt: TGTGCCAGCAGTTTAAGGGCGACAGGGATTTTGACAGATACGCAGTATTTT
cdr3_aa: CASSLRATGILTDTQYF

j_call: TRBJ2-5
d_call: .
clone_size: few
v_call: TRBV20-1
cdr3_nt: TGCAGTGCGGGGTCTGCGGGACAAGAGACCCAGTACTTC
cdr3_aa: CSAGSAGQETQYF

j_call: TRBJ1-2
d_call: .
clone_size: .
v_call: TRBV6-1
cdr3_nt: TGTGCCAGCAAGCAGCTATCATATGGCTACACCTTC
cdr3_aa: CASKQLSYGYTF

j_call: TRBJ2-5
d_call: .
clone_size: .
v_call: TRBV20-1
cdr3_nt: TGCAGTGCTAAAGGCCCAGGGAGGTCAGGGGGGACCCAGTACTTC
cdr3_aa: CSAKGPGRSGGTQYF

j_call: TRBJ2-1
d_call: .
clone_size: .
v_call: TRBV27
cdr3_nt: TGTGCCAGCAGTTTGGAGGGACTCGCCTACAATGAGCAGTTCTTC
cdr3_aa: CASSLEGLAYNEQFF

j_call: TRBJ1-1
d_call: .
clone_size: .
v_call: TRBV9
cdr3_nt: TGTGCCAGCAGCCCTGTTGACACTGAAGCTTTCTTT
cdr3_aa: CASSPVDTEAFF

j_call: TRBJ1-1
d_call: .
clone_size: few
v_call: TRBV27
cdr3_nt: TGTGCCAGCAGTTTATCGCAGGGGCTTGGGGCTTTCTTT
cdr3_aa: CASSLSQGLGAFF

j_call: TRBJ1-1
d_call: TRBD1
clone_size: .
v_call: TRBV2
cdr3_nt: TGTGCCAGCAGTCAACAGGGGGAGGCTTACACTGAAGCTTTCTTT
cdr3_aa: CASSQQGEAYTEAFF

j_call: TRBJ1-2
d_call: .
clone_size: .
v_call: TRBV27
cdr3_nt: TGTGCCAGCAGTGGCCCCACTTACTATGGCTACACCTTC
cdr3_aa: CASSGPTYYGYTF

j_call: TRBJ2-3
d_call: .
clone_size: once
v_call: TRBV3-1
cdr3_nt: TGTGCCAGCAGCCAAGAGCGAGCGTGGGGGGATACGCAGTATTTT
cdr3_aa: CASSQERAWGDTQYF

j_call: TRBJ1-5
d_call: .
clone_size: few
v_call: TRBV6-6
cdr3_nt: TGTGCCAGCAACGATGACACCCGGCAGCCCCAGCATTTT
cdr3_aa: CASNDDTRQPQHF

j_call: TRBJ1-2
d_call: TRBD1
clone_size: few
v_call: TRBV6-6
cdr3_nt: TGTGCCAGCAGACGGGGACAGGGGGCCCATGGCTACACCTTC
cdr3_aa: CASRRGQGAHGYTF

j_call: TRBJ2-5
d_call: TRBD1
clone_size: .
v_call: TRBV20-1
cdr3_nt: TGCAGTGCCTTCGGACAGGCGAACCAAGAGACCCAGTACTTC
cdr3_aa: CSAFGQANQETQYF

j_call: TRBJ2-7
d_call: TRBD2
clone_size: .
v_call: TRBV28
cdr3_nt: TGTGCCAGCAGTTTCGCGGGACTAGCGGGTTACGAGCAGTACTTC
cdr3_aa: CASSFAGLAGYEQYF

j_call: TRBJ2-7
d_call: TRBD1
clone_size: .
v_call: TRBV29-1
cdr3_nt: TGCAGCGTTTTGTTTCGGGACAGGGAGAGCTACGAGCAGTACTTC
cdr3_aa: CSVLFRDRESYEQYF

j_call: TRBJ2-2
d_call: TRBD1
clone_size: few
v_call: TRBV12-3/TRBV12-4
cdr3_nt: TGTGCCAGCAGTCCCCCGGGACAGAAGCTTCCCGGGGAGCTGTTTTTT
cdr3_aa: CASSPPGQKLPGELFF

j_call: TRBJ1-2
d_call: TRBD1
clone_size: .
v_call: TRBV20-1
cdr3_nt: TGCAGTGCTAGTGCCCCCTGGACAGGGCCTTCAGACTACACCTTC
cdr3_aa: CSASAPWTGPSDYTF

j_call: TRBJ2-1
d_call: .
clone_size: .
v_call: TRBV27
cdr3_nt: TGTGCCAGCAGGCCCGGGAGTCGTATTGAGCAGTTCTTC
cdr3_aa: CASRPGSRIEQFF

j_call: TRBJ2-7
d_call: .
clone_size: .
v_call: TRBV5-6
cdr3_nt: TGTGCCAGCAGCTTTTACTCCGGACCCTACGAGCAGTACTTC
cdr3_aa: CASSFYSGPYEQYF

j_call: TRBJ1-6
d_call: .
clone_size: few
v_call: TRBV9
cdr3_nt: TGTGCCAGCAGCGTAGCCAGCCTTAAGGATGTCCTCCACTTT
cdr3_aa: CASSVASLKDVLHF

j_call: TRBJ1-2
d_call: .
clone_size: .
v_call: TRBV5-1
cdr3_nt: TGCGCCGGCAGTGAGTTTGCATATGGCTACACCTTC
cdr3_aa: CAGSEFAYGYTF

j_call: TRBJ1-1
d_call: .
clone_size: .
v_call: TRBV7-9
cdr3_nt: TGTGCCAGCAGCGTAACAGGGTTTGAAGCTTTCTTT
cdr3_aa: CASSVTGFEAFF

j_call: TRBJ2-4
d_call: .
clone_size: few
v_call: TRBV28
cdr3_nt: TGTGCCAGCACCCTCGGGGGTCGGGAGTACTTC
cdr3_aa: CASTLGGREYF

j_call: TRBJ1-1
d_call: .
clone_size: .
v_call: TRBV6-1
cdr3_nt: TGTGCCAGCAAAGACAGGCCGCTTGTTGAAGCTTTCTTT
cdr3_aa: CASKDRPLVEAFF

j_call: TRBJ2-7
d_call: .
clone_size: .
v_call: TRBV20-1
cdr3_nt: TGCAGTGCGGAAACGGGACGCAGCTACGAGCAGTACTTC
cdr3_aa: CSAETGRSYEQYF

j_call: TRBJ1-4
d_call: .
clone_size: .
v_call: TRBV27
cdr3_nt: TGTGCCAGCAGTTTATATGTCCGTGAGGGACGGGGTGAAAAACTGTTTTTT
cdr3_aa: CASSLYVREGRGEKLFF

j_call: TRBJ2-7
d_call: .
clone_size: .
v_call: TRBV9
cdr3_nt: TGTGCCAGCAGCGTAGCTAAGGACGGCGCAGACGGGAACAAGGAGCAGTACTTC
cdr3_aa: CASSVAKDGADGNKEQYF

j_call: TRBJ2-1
d_call: .
clone_size: few
v_call: TRBV24-1
cdr3_nt: TGTGCCACCAGTGATTTGGGAGTGGGGCAGTCAGAGCAGTTCTTC
cdr3_aa: CATSDLGVGQSEQFF

j_call: TRBJ1-6
d_call: .
clone_size: .
v_call: TRBV4-3
cdr3_nt: TGCGCCAGCAGCCAAGATCTCAGGAGCTCCTATAATTCACCCCTCCACTTT
cdr3_aa: CASSQDLRSSYNSPLHF

j_call: TRBJ2-1
d_call: .
clone_size: .
v_call: TRBV21-1
cdr3_nt: TGTGCCAGCAGCAAAGGGCAGGTTGCCGCCTCCTACAATGAGCAGTTCTTC
cdr3_aa: CASSKGQVAASYNEQFF

j_call: TRBJ2-7
d_call: .
clone_size: .
v_call: TRBV14
cdr3_nt: TGTGCCAGCAGCCGACACCGGGGCCTTTCCGAGCAGTACTTC
cdr3_aa: CASSRHRGLSEQYF

j_call: TRBJ2-1
d_call: .
clone_size: few
v_call: TRBV7-2
cdr3_nt: TGTGCCAGCAGCTTAGGGTCCGGCCGGGCCTCCTACAATGAGCAGTTCTTC
cdr3_aa: CASSLGSGRASYNEQFF

j_call: TRBJ2-5
d_call: .
clone_size: .
v_call: TRBV4-1
cdr3_nt: TGCGCCAGCAGCCTTAGCACATTCCAAGAGACCCAGTACTTC
cdr3_aa: CASSLSTFQETQYF

j_call: TRBJ2-1
d_call: TRBD2
clone_size: .
v_call: TRBV20-1
cdr3_nt: TGCAGTGCTAGAGATGTTCAGCGGGAGGGCTCCTACAATGAGCAGTTCTTC
cdr3_aa: CSARDVQREGSYNEQFF

j_call: TRBJ1-1
d_call: .
clone_size: .
v_call: TRBV19
cdr3_nt: TGTGCCAGTAAGAAGGGACTCATGAACACTGAAGCTTTCTTT
cdr3_aa: CASKKGLMNTEAFF

j_call: TRBJ2-7
d_call: TRBD1
clone_size: few
v_call: TRBV6-2/TRBV6-3
cdr3_nt: TGTGCCAGCGGTCTGGCAGGGGGCTCTGACGAGCAGTACTTC
cdr3_aa: CASGLAGGSDEQYF

j_call: TRBJ1-1
d_call: .
clone_size: few
v_call: TRBV6-5
cdr3_nt: TGTGCCAGCAGCGTGAACCGTGTAGGCACTGAAGCTTTCTTT
cdr3_aa: CASSVNRVGTEAFF